The present entry profiles one T cell receptor beta chain with its context. These data are taken from a study of technical replicates of blood from a handful of donors. Only in-frame clones appear in the TCRdb table, and some are missing; sequencing was by immunoSEQ multiplex PCR. The sample yields about 72,000 clones, around 92% seen once. Per the germline V gene, CDR1 is LNHDA and CDR2 is SQIVND (reference sequence). V was clipped by 6 bases and J by 0 bases, with 9 bases between them. The CDR3 has 13 amino acids. The specimen sequenced was T cells isolated from PBMCs. The chain combines TRBV19 with TRBJ2-7; D not resolved. This receptor was identified in a human donor in good health. CDR3: CASRFTASYEQYF. The CDR3 region has the DNA TGTGCCAGTAGGTTTACAGCCTCCTACGAGCAGTACTTC.